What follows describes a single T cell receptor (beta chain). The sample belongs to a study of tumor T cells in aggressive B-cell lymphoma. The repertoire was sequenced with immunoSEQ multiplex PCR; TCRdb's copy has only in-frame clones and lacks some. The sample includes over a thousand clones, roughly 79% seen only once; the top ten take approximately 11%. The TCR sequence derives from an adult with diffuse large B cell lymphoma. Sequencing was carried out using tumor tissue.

The DNA of the CDR3 is TGTGCCAGCAGCTTAGTTGGCGGGAGTGTGGTAGAGACCCAGTACTTC. Encoded protein: CASSLVGGSVVETQYF. The chain recombines TRBV11-2 with TRBJ2-5; 7 bases are a match to TRBD2. Germline CDR1 reads SGHAT; CDR2 reads FQNNGV. J gave up 4 bases and V 1 base, and 9 bases lay outside the gene matches. The CDR3 is 16 amino acids.